This is a list of T cell receptor beta chains from one sample in a study of shared clonotypes between healthy human individuals. Profiling relied on immunoSEQ multiplex PCR, and the TCRdb table lists in-frame clones only, not all of them. The sample includes 700,000 or so clones, about three quarters of them seen just once. Sequencing was performed on memory CD4+ T cells sorted from blood. Source of these receptors: a woman in her thirties in good health. Both conserved end residues are part of each CDR3. A D gene is named only where the DNA matches it firmly.

TRBD2 | TRBJ2-5 | TRBV28 | CASSALGTSGGQETQYF
- | TRBJ1-2 | TRBV28 | CASSAPTGGDGYTF
- | TRBJ1-1 | TRBV28 | CASSPPLNTEAFF
- | TRBJ1-1 | TRBV19 | CASTPFQGRNTEAFF
- | TRBJ2-6 | TRBV28 | CASRTGLSGANVLTF
- | TRBJ2-2 | TRBV7-6 | CASSQSETSNTGELFF
TRBD2 | TRBJ2-1 | TRBV5-6 | CASSWIAGGRSNEQFF
- | TRBJ2-7 | TRBV13 | CASSLRENPYEQYF
- | TRBJ1-5 | TRBV7-2 | CASSSAGGGQPQHF
- | TRBJ2-1 | TRBV7-6 | CASSSTGFEQFF